These 30 T cell receptor beta chains were sequenced from one sample in a study of identical twins. One entry per CDR3 protein, called by TCRdb with MiXCR from the 5' RACE reads. The sample contains about 690,000 distinct CDR3 sequences, around 6.1% of which appear only once. Source material: naive T cells sorted from blood. All receptors derive from a man aged 18 to 35 in good health.

This clonotype showed up just a few times. The chain recombines TRBV29-1 with TRBJ2-1, with unresolved D. The CDR3 consists of 15 residues. The V gene lost 3 bases and the J gene lost 5 bases, with 17 bases spanning the gap. The germline CDR1 and CDR2 sequences are SQVTM and ANQGSEA. The CDR3 DNA reads as TGCAGCGTTGACGGGCAGCCTGGGATCCACAATGAGCAGTTCTTC. It translates to CSVDGQPGIHNEQFF.

The chain employs TRBV27 and TRBJ2-1; 10 bases align to TRBD2. The germline CDR1 and CDR2 sequences are MNHEY and SMNVEV (reference sequence). The V and J ends lost 7 bases and 6 bases, in that order; junction bases with no gene match: 3. This CDR3 spans 13 amino acids. This CDR3 reads CASTPSGSNEQFF. The CDR3 nucleotides are TGTGCCAGCACGCCTAGCGGGAGCAATGAGCAGTTCTTC.

The chain links TRBV7-9 to TRBJ2-1; D is uncertain. Germline assignment: CDR1 SEHNR and CDR2 FQNEAQ (reference sequence). The CDR3 spans 13 residues. The germline V and J ends were trimmed by 1 base and 10 bases, with 11 bases remaining between them. CDR3 protein: CASSLDPFREQFF. For the CDR3, the DNA is TGTGCCAGCAGCTTAGACCCCTTCAGGGAGCAGTTCTTC.

This clonotype was detected only a few times. This chain's CDR3 is CASSSPRNGNNQPQHF. Written as DNA, the CDR3 is TGTGCCAGCAGCTCCCCCCGGAATGGTAATAATCAGCCCCAGCATTTT. The chain uses TRBV7-9 and TRBJ1-5; D ambiguous. The V and J ends lost 4 bases and 4 bases respectively, with 17 bases between them. The CDR3 contains 16 residues. Germline V gene data show CDR1 as SEHNR and CDR2 as FQNEAQ (reference sequence).

This sequence joins TRBV11-2 and TRBJ1-4; D uncertain. The CDR3 sequence is 16 residues long. V lost 5 bases and J lost 4, with 17 bases in between. CDR1 SGHAT and CDR2 FQNNGV come from the germline V gene. CDR3 sequence reads: CASSLGLSSFNEKLFF. The DNA of the CDR3 is TGTGCCAGCAGCCTTGGGTTGAGCTCCTTTAATGAAAAACTGTTTTTT.

The J gene is TRBJ2-2, the V gene TRBV3-1, with D perhaps matching TRBD2 (5 bases). V was pared by 4 bases and J by 4 bases, with 13 bases between. CDR3 size: 15 residues. Germline CDR1 reads LGHDT; CDR2 reads YNNKEL (reference sequence). This chain's CDR3 is CASSPRERPTGELFF. In nucleotides, the CDR3 is TGTGCCAGCAGCCCCCGGGAAAGGCCCACCGGGGAGCTGTTTTTT.

The chain carries TRBV5-1 and TRBJ2-5; no firm D call. CDR1 is SGHRS and CDR2 is YFSETQ in the germline V gene. The CDR3 contains 15 residues. V gave up 5 bases and J gave up 4 bases, with 18 bases separating them. CDR3 DNA sequence: TGCGCCAGCAGTGACGAAGGGAATTTGGGAGAGACCCAGTACTTC. Translating it yields CASSDEGNLGETQYF.

This clonotype was observed many times. A clone one base away is much larger, so this may be a read error. The rearrangement links TRBV6-5 to TRBJ2-5; D not certain. This CDR3 has 12 residues. Germline loops: CDR1 MNHEY, CDR2 SVGAGI. The V end lost 0 bases, the J end lost 5 bases, and 4 bases lay between the germline ends. The CDR3 DNA sequence: TGTGCCAGCAGTTACTCGGAGGAGACCCAGTACTTC. This codes for CASSYSEETQYF.

This clonotype was recorded at least ten times. V usage is TRBV24-1 and J usage is TRBJ2-5; TRBD1 agrees at 12 bases. The CDR3 is 18 amino acids. CDR1 and CDR2 (germline): KGHDR, SFDVKD. Germline trimming cut 3 bases from V and 5 bases from J; bases unmatched to any gene: 12. CDR3 in DNA: TGTGCCACCAGTGATCGAACCCAGGGACAGGGGGCGCTTGAGACCCAGTACTTC. It yields the protein CATSDRTQGQGALETQYF.

This clonotype was counted ten times or more. The V gene is TRBV7-2, the J gene TRBJ2-1, with 7 bases fitting TRBD2. The CDR3 has 14 amino acids. Germline assignment: CDR1 SGHTA and CDR2 FQGNSA. Germline trimming cut 4 bases from V and 6 bases from J; bases unmatched to any gene: 6. CDR3 sequence (DNA): TGTGCCAGCAGCTCTGGACTAGGGACCAATGAGCAGTTCTTC. Translating it yields CASSSGLGTNEQFF.

This clonotype has just a few counts. The V and J genes are TRBV30 and TRBJ2-3; 11 positions agree with TRBD2. CDR3 length equals 15 residues. Germline CDR1 is GTSNPN and CDR2 is SVGIG (reference sequence). Trimming removed 0 bases from V and 4 bases from J; junction bases left unmatched: 3. This CDR3 reads CAWSVLAGDADTQYF. In nucleotides, the CDR3 is TGTGCCTGGAGTGTACTAGCGGGAGACGCAGATACGCAGTATTTT.

V usage is TRBV6-1 and J usage is TRBJ2-3; D perhaps matches TRBD1 (6 bases). This CDR3 contains 14 residues. Germline assignment: CDR1 MNHNS and CDR2 SASEGT. Trimming shortened V by 4 bases and J by 4 bases, and 12 bases separated the two germline ends. CDR3 sequence reads: CASSVQGFADTQYF. The CDR3 region has the DNA TGTGCCAGCAGTGTACAGGGTTTTGCAGATACGCAGTATTTT.

This clonotype was found many times. The chain uses TRBV15 and TRBJ2-2; TRBD1 might be the D (6 bases). This CDR3 contains 15 residues. Germline assignment: CDR1 LNHNV and CDR2 YYDKDF (reference sequence). Trimming removed 4 bases at V and 4 bases at J, with 13 bases between. As DNA, the CDR3 is TGTGCCACCAGCAAGGACAGCGGAATCACCGGGGAGCTGTTTTTT. Translating it yields CATSKDSGITGELFF.

This clonotype was detected many times. The chain joins TRBV12-3 or TRBV12-4 to TRBJ1-6; possibly TRBD1 for D (6 bases). The CDR3 spans 15 residues. V was pared by 2 bases and J by 6 bases, with 11 bases between. The CDR3 is CASSLQGQINSPLHF. CDR3 DNA: TGTGCCAGCAGTTTACAAGGACAGATTAATTCACCCCTCCACTTT.

This clonotype showed up many times. V gene TRBV19 combines with J gene TRBJ1-5, with D possibly TRBD1 on 5 matching bases. CDR1 is LNHDA and CDR2 is SQIVND in the germline V gene (reference sequence). CDR3 length equals 12 residues. The germline V and J ends were trimmed by 7 bases and 7 bases, with 11 bases remaining between them. CDR3 bases: TGTGCCAGTACCTCGGGACGGCAGCCCCAGCATTTT. It specifies CASTSGRQPQHF. Full variable domain (rest looked up from reference TRBV19 and TRBJ1-5): DGGITQSPKYLFRKEGQNVTLSCEQNLNHDAMYWYRQDPGQGLRLIYYSQIVNDFQKGDIAEGYSVSREKKESFPLTVTSAQKNPTAFYLCASTSGRQPQHFGDGTRLSIL.

This rearrangement joins TRBV28 to TRBJ2-1; TRBD1 matches 7 bases. The CDR3 is 17 amino acids. V lost 1 base to trimming and J lost 8 bases; unmatched junction nucleotides: 14. Germline loops: CDR1 MDHEN, CDR2 SYDVKM. The CDR3 region has the DNA TGTGCCAGCAGTTTATCTGGCGACAGGGTGTTTGGGGATGAGCAGTTCTTC. The encoded protein is CASSLSGDRVFGDEQFF.

V usage is TRBV20-1 and J usage is TRBJ1-1, with 11 bases aligning to TRBD1. Germline-derived CDR1 and CDR2 are DFQATT and SNEGSKA (reference sequence). The length of the CDR3 is 16 residues. Germline trimming cut 0 bases from V and 0 bases from J; bases unmatched to any gene: 3. CDR3 bases: TGCAGTGCTAGAGATCAGGACAGGGGGCTGAACACTGAAGCTTTCTTT. It yields the protein CSARDQDRGLNTEAFF.

Many counts were recorded for this clonotype. The chain carries TRBV5-5 and TRBJ1-5, with D unresolved. Trimming shortened V by 6 bases and J by 11 bases, and 15 bases separated the two germline ends. This CDR3 contains 12 residues. Germline CDR1 SGHKS, CDR2 YYEKEE (reference sequence). The DNA of the CDR3 is TGTGCCAGCAAGTCGGACGCTGGGGCCCAGCATTTT. Amino acid sequence: CASKSDAGAQHF.

This clonotype was observed many times. V is TRBV9 and J is TRBJ2-1; tentatively, D is TRBD1 (5 bases). The CDR3 is 11 residues long. V dropped 0 bases and J dropped 12 bases, with 7 bases sitting between them. Germline V gene sequence: CDR1 SGDLS, CDR2 YYNGEE. CDR3 nucleotides: TGTGCCAGCAGCGTAGGGGGCAGGCAGTTCTTC. This gives the protein CASSVGGRQFF.

This clonotype was recorded at least ten times. This chain uses TRBV21-1 with TRBJ2-5; TRBD1 is the table's D call, not checked against the DNA. TRBV21-1 is a pseudogene locus. CDR3 length: 17 amino acids. The CDR3 reads CASRTRGHAGSLKTQYF. Written as DNA, the CDR3 is TGTGCCAGCAGAACCCGTGGACATGCAGGGTCTCTGAAGACCCAGTACTTC.

CDR3 region: CATSRNALRQRREQYF. In DNA form, the CDR3 reads TGTGCCACCAGCAGAAACGCCCTTAGACAGCGGCGCGAGCAGTACTTC. The rearrangement links TRBV15 to TRBJ2-7; the D call may be TRBD1 or TRBD2 (5 bases each). Germline loops: CDR1 LNHNV, CDR2 YYDKDF (reference sequence). The CDR3 has 16 amino acids. Trimming cost V 2 bases and J 6 bases, with 20 bases left between them.

In its sample, this clonotype was seen a few times. The rearrangement uses TRBV24-1 and TRBJ2-1, with TRBD2 identical over 11 bases. V trimming: 4 bases; J trimming: 2 bases; junction bases outside the gene matches: 6. This CDR3 has 17 amino acids. Germline CDR1 reads KGHDR; CDR2 reads SFDVKD. CDR3 sequence reads: CATSEPTSGSTYNEQFF. The DNA of the CDR3 is TGTGCCACCAGTGAACCCACTAGCGGGAGCACCTACAATGAGCAGTTCTTC.

This clonotype came up a few times. The chain is built from TRBV12-3 or TRBV12-4 and TRBJ1-4, with 7 bases lining up with TRBD1. V lost 6 bases to trimming and J lost 4 bases; unmatched junction nucleotides: 5. This CDR3 spans 14 amino acids. The CDR3 reads CASSNRDSNEKLFF. In nucleotides, the CDR3 is TGTGCCAGCAGCAACCGGGACAGTAATGAAAAACTGTTTTTT.

This clonotype was recorded at least ten times. V gene TRBV5-1 combines with J gene TRBJ2-3; 10 bases fit TRBD2. Germline CDR1 SGHRS, CDR2 YFSETQ. The CDR3 has 17 amino acids. V was pared by 4 bases and J by 5 bases, with 13 bases of the junction left unmatched. CDR3 in DNA: TGCGCCAGCAGCCCTATCACTAGCGGGAACCCTGGAGATACGCAGTATTTT. Encoded protein: CASSPITSGNPGDTQYF.

This clonotype was observed many times. The chain recombines TRBV12-3 or TRBV12-4 with TRBJ2-1; D might be TRBD1 (5 bases). Trimming removed 0 bases at V and 5 bases at J, with 8 bases between. CDR3 length: 14 residues. The chain's CDR3 is CASSLATANNEQFF. CDR3 sequence (DNA): TGTGCCAGCAGTTTAGCGACAGCTAACAATGAGCAGTTCTTC.

This clonotype was observed at least ten times. This rearrangement joins TRBV29-1 to TRBJ1-2; 8 bases fit TRBD1. The V gene end was trimmed by 6 bases and the J gene end by 6 bases; junction bases not matched to a gene: 12. From germline, CDR1 is SQVTM and CDR2 ANQGSEA. The CDR3 consists of 14 residues. The CDR3 DNA is TGCAGCGTGATGACAGGGGCCGGTGTTCATGGCTACACCTTC. As protein: CSVMTGAGVHGYTF.

This chain joins TRBV10-3 and TRBJ2-2; the D is unclear. CDR1 and CDR2 (germline): ENHRY, SYGVKD. The CDR3 loop spans 13 amino acids. V gave up 3 bases and J gave up 6 bases, with 8 bases separating them. CDR3 coding DNA: TGTGCCATCAGTGATCTCGGGCCCGGGGAGCTGTTTTTT. This encodes CAISDLGPGELFF.

This clonotype was observed many times. The J gene is TRBJ2-1, the V gene TRBV29-1, with D maybe TRBD2 (6 bases). Germline assignment: CDR1 SQVTM and CDR2 ANQGSEA. This CDR3 has 10 residues. The germline V and J ends were trimmed by 5 bases and 9 bases, with 8 bases remaining between them. CDR3 nucleotide sequence: TGCAGCGTTTTTAGCGGTGAGCAGTTCTTC. Protein product: CSVFSGEQFF.

There are many counts of this clonotype. This chain connects TRBV29-1 to TRBJ2-2; D is possibly TRBD1 (5 bases). Trimming cost V 0 bases and J 6 bases, with 8 bases left between them. This CDR3 comprises 13 residues. CDR1 is SQVTM and CDR2 is ANQGSEA in the germline V gene. The CDR3 here is CSVEDLGAGELFF. In nucleotides, the CDR3 is TGCAGCGTTGAAGATCTAGGGGCCGGGGAGCTGTTTTTT.

The chain combines TRBV11-2 with TRBJ2-1; TRBD1 aligns across 9 bases. Germline V CDR1 and CDR2: SGHAT, FQNNGV. With 5 bases clipped from V and 13 bases from J, the junction kept 12 bases outside the gene matches. CDR3 size: 14 residues. The CDR3 region has the DNA TGTGCCAGCAGCCTCATCCGTGACAGGGGGGTCCAGTTCTTC. This sequence encodes CASSLIRDRGVQFF.